This T cell receptor beta chain was documented in a study of T cells after yellow fever vaccination. A single record per CDR3 protein comes from TCRdb applying MiXCR to the 5' RACE reads. The data contain about 210,000 distinct CDR3 sequences, 6% to 8% of them singletons. Germline V gene data show CDR1 as SGHKS and CDR2 as YYEKEE (reference sequence). This CDR3 is built from 16 residues. Unmatched junction bases numbered 9, after V lost 4 bases and J lost 1 base. This clonotype was counted many times. This TCR derives from a man in his thirties or forties who received the YFV17D yellow fever vaccine. Specimen: CD4+ T cells sorted from PBMCs, collected on the day of the yellow fever booster vaccination. The gene calls are TRBV5-5 and TRBJ2-3, with 7 positions matching TRBD2. CDR3 DNA sequence: TGTGCCAGCAGCGTGGGAGCGGGGATTGGCACAGATACGCAGTATTTT. As protein: CASSVGAGIGTDTQYF.